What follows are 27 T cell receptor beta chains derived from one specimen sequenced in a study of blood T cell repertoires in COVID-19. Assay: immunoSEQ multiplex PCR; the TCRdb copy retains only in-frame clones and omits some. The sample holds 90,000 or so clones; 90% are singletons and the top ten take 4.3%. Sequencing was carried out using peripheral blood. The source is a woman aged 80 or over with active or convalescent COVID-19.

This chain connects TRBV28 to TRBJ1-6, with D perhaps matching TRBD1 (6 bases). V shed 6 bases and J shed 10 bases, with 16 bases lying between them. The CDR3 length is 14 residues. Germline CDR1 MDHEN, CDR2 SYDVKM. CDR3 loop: CASRPGGLYSPLHF. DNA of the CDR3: TGTGCCAGCAGACCGGGGGGGCTTTACTCACCCCTCCACTTT.

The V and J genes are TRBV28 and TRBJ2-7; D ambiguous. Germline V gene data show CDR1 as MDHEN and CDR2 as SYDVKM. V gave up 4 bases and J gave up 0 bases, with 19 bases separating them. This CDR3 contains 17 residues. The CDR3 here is CASSSPRSSTSSYEQYF. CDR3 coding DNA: TGTGCCAGCAGTTCTCCTAGGTCCTCAACAAGCTCCTACGAGCAGTACTTC. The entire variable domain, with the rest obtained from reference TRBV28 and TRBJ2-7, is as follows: DVKVTQSSRYLVKRTGEKVFLECVQDMDHENMFWYRQDPGLGLRLIYFSYDVKMKEKGDIPEGYSVSREKKERFSLILESASTNQTSMYLCASSSPRSSTSSYEQYFGPGTRLTVT.

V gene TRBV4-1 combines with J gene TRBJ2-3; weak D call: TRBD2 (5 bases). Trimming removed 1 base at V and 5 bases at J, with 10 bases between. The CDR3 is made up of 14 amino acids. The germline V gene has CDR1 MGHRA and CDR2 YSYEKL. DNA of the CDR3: TGCGCCAGCAGCCAAGGCTTACGGGGAGATACGCAGTATTTT. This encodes CASSQGLRGDTQYF.

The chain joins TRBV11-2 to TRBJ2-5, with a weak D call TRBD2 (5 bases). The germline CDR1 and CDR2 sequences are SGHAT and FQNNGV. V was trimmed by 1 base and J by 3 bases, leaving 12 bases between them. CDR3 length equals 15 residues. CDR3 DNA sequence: TGTGCCAGCAGCTTAGGCCGGGGTTTTAAAGAGACCCAGTACTTC. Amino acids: CASSLGRGFKETQYF.

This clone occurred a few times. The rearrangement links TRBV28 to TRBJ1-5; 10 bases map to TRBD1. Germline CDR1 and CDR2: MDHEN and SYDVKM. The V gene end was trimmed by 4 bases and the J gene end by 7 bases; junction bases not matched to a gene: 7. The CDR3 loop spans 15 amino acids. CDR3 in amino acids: CASSSGTGVHQPQHF. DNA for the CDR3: TGTGCCAGCAGTTCCGGGACAGGGGTACACCAGCCCCAGCATTTT. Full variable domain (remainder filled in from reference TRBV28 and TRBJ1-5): DVKVTQSSRYLVKRTGEKVFLECVQDMDHENMFWYRQDPGLGLRLIYFSYDVKMKEKGDIPEGYSVSREKKERFSLILESASTNQTSMYLCASSSGTGVHQPQHFGDGTRLSIL.

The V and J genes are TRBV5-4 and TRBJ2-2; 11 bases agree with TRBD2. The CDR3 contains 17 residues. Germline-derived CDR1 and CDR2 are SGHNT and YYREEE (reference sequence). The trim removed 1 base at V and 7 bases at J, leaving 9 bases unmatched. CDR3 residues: CASSLLETSGKIGELFF. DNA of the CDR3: TGTGCCAGCAGCTTGTTAGAGACTAGCGGGAAGATCGGGGAGCTGTTTTTT.

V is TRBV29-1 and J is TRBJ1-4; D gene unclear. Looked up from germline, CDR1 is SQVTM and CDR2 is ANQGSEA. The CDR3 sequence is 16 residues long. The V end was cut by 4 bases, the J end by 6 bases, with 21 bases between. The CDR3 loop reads CSVVGGMAFEDEKLFF. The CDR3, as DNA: TGCAGCGTTGTTGGCGGGATGGCCTTTGAAGATGAAAAACTGTTTTTT. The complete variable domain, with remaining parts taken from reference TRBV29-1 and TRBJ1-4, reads SAVISQKPSRDICQRGTSLTIQCQVDSQVTMMFWYRQQPGQSLTLIATANQGSEATYESGFVIDKFPISRPNLTFSTLTVSNMSPEDSSIYLCSVVGGMAFEDEKLFFGSGTQLSVL.

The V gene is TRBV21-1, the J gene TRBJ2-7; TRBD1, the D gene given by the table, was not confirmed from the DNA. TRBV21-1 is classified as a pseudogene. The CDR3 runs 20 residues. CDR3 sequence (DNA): TGTGCCAGCAGCAAATCCCAGCCCCAGGGAAGACTCCCTAGTCTCTACGAGCAGTACTTC. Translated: CASSKSQPQGRLPSLYEQYF.

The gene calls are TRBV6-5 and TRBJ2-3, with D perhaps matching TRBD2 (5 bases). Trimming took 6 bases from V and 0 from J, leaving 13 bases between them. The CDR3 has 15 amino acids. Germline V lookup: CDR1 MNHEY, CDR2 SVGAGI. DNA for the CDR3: TGTGCCAGCAGCCCCCCGGGGTACAGCACAGATACGCAGTATTTT. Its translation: CASSPPGYSTDTQYF.

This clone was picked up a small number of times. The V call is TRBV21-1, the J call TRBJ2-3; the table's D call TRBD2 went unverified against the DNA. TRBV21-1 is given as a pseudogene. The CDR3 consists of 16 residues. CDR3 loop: CASSKERAGGEDTQYF. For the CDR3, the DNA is TGTGCCAGCAGCAAAGAACGAGCGGGAGGGGAAGACACGCAGTATTTT.

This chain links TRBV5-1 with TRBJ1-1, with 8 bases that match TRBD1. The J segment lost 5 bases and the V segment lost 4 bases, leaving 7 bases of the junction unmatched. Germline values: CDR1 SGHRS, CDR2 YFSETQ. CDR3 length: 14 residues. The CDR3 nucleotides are TGCGCCAGCAGCCCCCAGGGGGCCGGGACTGAAGCTTTCTTT. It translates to CASSPQGAGTEAFF. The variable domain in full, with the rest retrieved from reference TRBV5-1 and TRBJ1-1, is KAGVTQTPRYLIKTRGQQVTLSCSPISGHRSVSWYQQTPGQGLQFLFEYFSETQRNKGNFPGRFSGRQFSNSRSEMNVSTLELGDSALYLCASSPQGAGTEAFFGQGTRLTVV.

The CDR3 reads CASSLSSVRSYGYTF. The CDR3 nucleotides are TGTGCCAGCAGCTTAAGTTCTGTGCGGAGCTATGGCTACACCTTC. The V call is TRBV7-2, the J call TRBJ1-2; D uncertain. CDR1 is SGHTA and CDR2 is FQGNSA in the germline V gene. V lost 2 bases and J lost 4, with 14 bases in between. The CDR3 covers 15 residues.

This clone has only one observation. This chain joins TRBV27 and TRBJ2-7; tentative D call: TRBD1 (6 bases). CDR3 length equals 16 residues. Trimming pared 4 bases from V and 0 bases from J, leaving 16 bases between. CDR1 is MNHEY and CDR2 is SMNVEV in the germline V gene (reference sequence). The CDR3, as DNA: TGTGCCAGCAGTTCCCCCCGAGGGACAAACTCCTACGAGCAGTACTTC. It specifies CASSSPRGTNSYEQYF.

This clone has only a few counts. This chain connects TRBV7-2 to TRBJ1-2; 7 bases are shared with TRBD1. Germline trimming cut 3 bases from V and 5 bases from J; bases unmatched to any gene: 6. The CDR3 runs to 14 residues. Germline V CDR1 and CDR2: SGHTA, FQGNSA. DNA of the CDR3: TGTGCCAGCAGCTTGACAGGGACAGAATATGGCTACACCTTC. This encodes CASSLTGTEYGYTF.

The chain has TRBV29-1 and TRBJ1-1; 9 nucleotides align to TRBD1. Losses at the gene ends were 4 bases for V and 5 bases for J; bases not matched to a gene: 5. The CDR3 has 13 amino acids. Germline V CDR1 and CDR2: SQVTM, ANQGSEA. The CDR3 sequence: CSVARDRATEAFF. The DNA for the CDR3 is TGCAGCGTTGCGAGGGACAGGGCGACTGAAGCTTTCTTT. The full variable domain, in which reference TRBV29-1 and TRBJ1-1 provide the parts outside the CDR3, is SAVISQKPSRDICQRGTSLTIQCQVDSQVTMMFWYRQQPGQSLTLIATANQGSEATYESGFVIDKFPISRPNLTFSTLTVSNMSPEDSSIYLCSVARDRATEAFFGQGTRLTVV.

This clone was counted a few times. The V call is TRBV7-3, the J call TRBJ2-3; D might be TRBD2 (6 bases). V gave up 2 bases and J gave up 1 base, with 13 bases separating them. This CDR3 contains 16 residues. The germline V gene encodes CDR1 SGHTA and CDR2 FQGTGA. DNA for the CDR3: TGTGCCAGCAGCTTATCGGCGGGGAGAGGCACAGATACGCAGTATTTT. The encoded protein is CASSLSAGRGTDTQYF.

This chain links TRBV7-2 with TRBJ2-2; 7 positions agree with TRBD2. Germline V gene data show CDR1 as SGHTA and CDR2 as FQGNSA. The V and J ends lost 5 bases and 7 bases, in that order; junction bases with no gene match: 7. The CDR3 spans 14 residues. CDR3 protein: CASSPRLASGELFF. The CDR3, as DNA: TGTGCCAGCAGCCCGAGACTAGCAAGCGGGGAGCTGTTTTTT. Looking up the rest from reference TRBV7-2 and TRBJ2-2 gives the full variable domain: GAGVSQSPSNKVTEKGKDVELRCDPISGHTALYWYRQSLGQGLEFLIYFQGNSAPDKSGLPSDRFSAERTGGSVSTLTIQRTQQEDSAVYLCASSPRLASGELFFGEGSRLTVL.

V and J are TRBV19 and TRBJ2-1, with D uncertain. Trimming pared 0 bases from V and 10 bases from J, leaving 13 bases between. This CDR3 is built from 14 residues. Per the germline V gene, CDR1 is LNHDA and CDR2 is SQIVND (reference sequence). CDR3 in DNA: TGTGCCAGTAGTATAGATCGCAAGGCCGGGGAGCAGTTCTTC. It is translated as CASSIDRKAGEQFF.

CDR3 nucleotides: TGTGCCAGCAGAGCCAGACAGGGCACCACTGAAGCTTTCTTT. Its translation is CASRARQGTTEAFF. This chain joins TRBV7-9 and TRBJ1-1, with 7 bases that match TRBD1. The CDR3 runs to 14 residues. The V and J ends lost 6 bases and 4 bases, in that order; junction bases with no gene match: 8. CDR1 is SEHNR and CDR2 is FQNEAQ in the germline V gene (reference sequence).

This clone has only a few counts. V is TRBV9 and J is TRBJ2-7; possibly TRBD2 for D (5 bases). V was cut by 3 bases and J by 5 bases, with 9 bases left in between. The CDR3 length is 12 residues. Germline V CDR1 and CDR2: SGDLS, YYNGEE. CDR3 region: CASSGTGNEQYF. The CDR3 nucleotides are TGTGCCAGCAGCGGGACGGGGAACGAGCAGTACTTC.

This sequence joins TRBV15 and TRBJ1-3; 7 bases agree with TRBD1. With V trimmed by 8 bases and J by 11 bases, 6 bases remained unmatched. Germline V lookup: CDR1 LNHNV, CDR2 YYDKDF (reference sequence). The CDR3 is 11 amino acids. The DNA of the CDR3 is TGTGCCACCGGGACAGCTAACCCCATATATTTT. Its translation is CATGTANPIYF.

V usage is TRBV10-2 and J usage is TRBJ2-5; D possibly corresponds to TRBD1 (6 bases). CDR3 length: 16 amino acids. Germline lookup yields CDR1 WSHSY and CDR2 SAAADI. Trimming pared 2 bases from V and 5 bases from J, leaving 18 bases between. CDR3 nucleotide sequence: TGCGCCAGCAGTGAGCCCTCCGGGGTGGGGGCGGAGACCCAGTACTTC. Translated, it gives CASSEPSGVGAETQYF.

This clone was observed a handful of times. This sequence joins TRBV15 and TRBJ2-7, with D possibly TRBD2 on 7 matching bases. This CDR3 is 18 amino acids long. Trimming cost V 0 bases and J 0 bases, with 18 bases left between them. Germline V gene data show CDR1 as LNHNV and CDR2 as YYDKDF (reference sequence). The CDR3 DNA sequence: TGTGCCACCAGCAGAGATAGGCGGGGGCGAGGTGTCTCCTACGAGCAGTACTTC. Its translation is CATSRDRRGRGVSYEQYF.

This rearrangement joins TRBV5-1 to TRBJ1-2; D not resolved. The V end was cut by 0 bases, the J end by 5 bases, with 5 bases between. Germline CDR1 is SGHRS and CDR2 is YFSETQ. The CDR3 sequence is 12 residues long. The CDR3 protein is CASSLDGYGYTF. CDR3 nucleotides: TGCGCCAGCAGCTTGGACGGGTATGGCTACACCTTC.

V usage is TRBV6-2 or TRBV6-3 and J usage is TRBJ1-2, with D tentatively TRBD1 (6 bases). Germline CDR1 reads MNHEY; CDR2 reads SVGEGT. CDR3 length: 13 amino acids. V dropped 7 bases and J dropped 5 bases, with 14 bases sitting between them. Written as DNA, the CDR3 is TGTGCCAGCACCCCGACAGGATTATATGGCTACACCTTC. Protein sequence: CASTPTGLYGYTF.

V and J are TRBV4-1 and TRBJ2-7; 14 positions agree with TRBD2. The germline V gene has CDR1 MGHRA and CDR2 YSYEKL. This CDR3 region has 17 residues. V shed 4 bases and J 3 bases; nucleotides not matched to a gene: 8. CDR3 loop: CASSPGLAGALIYEQYF. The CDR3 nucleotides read TGCGCCAGCAGCCCGGGACTAGCGGGAGCTCTTATCTACGAGCAGTACTTC.

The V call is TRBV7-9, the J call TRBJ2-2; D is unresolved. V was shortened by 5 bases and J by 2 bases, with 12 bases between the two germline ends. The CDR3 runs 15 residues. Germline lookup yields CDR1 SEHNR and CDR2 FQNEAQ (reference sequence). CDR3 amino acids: CASSNGFHNTGELFF. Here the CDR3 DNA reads TGTGCCAGCAGCAACGGGTTCCACAACACCGGGGAGCTGTTTTTT.